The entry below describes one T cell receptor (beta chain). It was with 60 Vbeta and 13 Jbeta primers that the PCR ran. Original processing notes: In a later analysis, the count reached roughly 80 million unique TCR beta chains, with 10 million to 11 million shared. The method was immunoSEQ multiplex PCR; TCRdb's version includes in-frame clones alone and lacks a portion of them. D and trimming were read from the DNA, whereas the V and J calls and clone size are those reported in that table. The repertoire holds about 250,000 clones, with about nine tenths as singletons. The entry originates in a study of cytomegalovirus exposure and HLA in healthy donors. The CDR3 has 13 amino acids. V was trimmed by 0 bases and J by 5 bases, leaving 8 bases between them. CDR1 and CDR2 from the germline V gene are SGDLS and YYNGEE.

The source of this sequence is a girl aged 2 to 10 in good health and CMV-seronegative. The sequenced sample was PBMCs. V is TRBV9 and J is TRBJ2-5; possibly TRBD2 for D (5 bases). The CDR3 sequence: CASSVDWEETQYF. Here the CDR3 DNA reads TGTGCCAGCAGCGTAGACTGGGAGGAGACCCAGTACTTC.